The T cell receptor (beta chain) under discussion was sequenced for a study of T cells in Graves' hyperthyroidism and ophthalmopathy. For the study at large: Specimen type is peripheral blood, collected at initial diagnosis prior to any treatment.

RNA transcripts were the template for amplifying TCR beta CDR3 regions. An initial round of RT-PCR targeting the TCR CDR3 relied on the HTBI primer set. TCRdb reprocessed the multiplex PCR reads with MiXCR, giving one entry per CDR3 protein. Among about 640,000 distinct CDR3 sequences listed, 20% to 25% were seen once. Concerning this clonotype: Its antigen is unknown.

Germline V gene data show CDR1 as LGHDT and CDR2 as YNNKEL (reference sequence). V lost 3 bases and J lost 6, with 10 bases in between. The CDR3 consists of 13 residues. Study-level points and caveats: Blood also showed most of the thyroid clonotypes that were expanded above 0.001.

The origin of this receptor is a man aged 30-40 years with Graves' ophthalmopathy. This chain uses TRBV3-1 with TRBJ2-3, with D hard to call. The sequenced material came from blood. CDR3 coding DNA: TGTGCCAGCAGCCATTCCAGCCCGGATACGCAGTATTTT. Its translation: CASSHSSPDTQYF.